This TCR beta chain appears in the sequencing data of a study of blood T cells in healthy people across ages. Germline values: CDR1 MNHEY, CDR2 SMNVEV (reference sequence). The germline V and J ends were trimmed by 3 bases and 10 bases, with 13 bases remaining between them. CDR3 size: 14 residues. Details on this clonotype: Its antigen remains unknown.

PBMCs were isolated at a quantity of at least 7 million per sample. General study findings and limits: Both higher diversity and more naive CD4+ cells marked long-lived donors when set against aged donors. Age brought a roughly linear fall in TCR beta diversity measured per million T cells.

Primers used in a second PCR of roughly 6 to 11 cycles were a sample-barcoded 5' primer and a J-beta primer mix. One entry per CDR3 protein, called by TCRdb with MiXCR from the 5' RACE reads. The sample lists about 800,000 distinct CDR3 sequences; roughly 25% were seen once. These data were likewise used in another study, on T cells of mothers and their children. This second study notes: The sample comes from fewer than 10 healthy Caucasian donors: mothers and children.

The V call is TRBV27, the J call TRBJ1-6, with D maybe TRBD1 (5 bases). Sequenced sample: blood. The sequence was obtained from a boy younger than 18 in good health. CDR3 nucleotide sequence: TGTGCCAGCAGTTTCGTGGCAGGGAACTCACCCCTCCACTTT. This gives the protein CASSFVAGNSPLHF.